This T cell receptor beta chain was sequenced during a study of blood T cell repertoires in COVID-19. Study as a whole: COVID-19 samples, acute and convalescent, were from the United States, Italy and Spain. PBMCs, B-cell-depleted T cells, or T cells provided the cDNA or gDNA that made up the material.

The J segment lost 8 bases and the V segment lost 6 bases, leaving 5 bases of the junction unmatched. CDR3 length equals 13 residues. Germline V gene sequence: CDR1 MGHRA, CDR2 YSYEKL. In the source study's methods: Using reference gene primer amplification, nucleated cell counts were estimated. Generated by immunoSEQ multiplex PCR, the TCRdb table keeps only in-frame clones and is missing some. The DNA gave D and trimming, while V, J and clone size come from that table. The data show 80,000 or so clones, over 85% seen once. V gene TRBV4-1 combines with J gene TRBJ1-4; 8 bases agree with TRBD1. What was sequenced was peripheral blood. The origin of this receptor is a man over 45 with acute or convalescent COVID-19. The CDR3 coding sequence is TGCGCCAGCAGACTGACAGGGGACGAAAAACTGTTTTTT. Amino acid sequence: CASRLTGDEKLFF.